This is a list of T cell receptor beta chains from one sample in a study of cytomegalovirus exposure and HLA in healthy donors. Only in-frame clones appear in the TCRdb table, and some are missing; sequencing was by immunoSEQ multiplex PCR. The table has roughly 120,000 clones, 73% seen once; the top ten hold roughly 2.1%. The source material was PBMCs. These receptors were obtained from a woman in her forties in good health and CMV-seropositive. The CDR3 runs from the conserved cysteine through the conserved F or W. D genes are given only for firm matches. Size is omitted from some rows. Given values are once, few, many or a class for expanded clones.

clone_size j_call v_call d_call cdr3_nt cdr3_aa
once TRBJ1-3 TRBV4-2 - TGTGCCAGCAGCCAAGCTCTCGGAAACACCATATATTTT CASSQALGNTIYF
few TRBJ2-3 TRBV11-3 - TGTGCCAGCAGCTTAGGACAATCCCTTAGCACAGATACGCAGTATTTT CASSLGQSLSTDTQYF
once TRBJ1-6 TRBV28 - TGTGCCAGCAGTCCCCGCTCCAGCTCCTATAATTCACCCCTCCACTTT CASSPRSSSYNSPLHF
- TRBJ2-7 TRBV28 TRBD1 TGTGCCAGCCCCCCCCCGGGACAGGGTTTGTACGAGCAGTACTTC CASPPPGQGLYEQYF
- TRBJ2-7 TRBV11-2 TRBD1 TGTGCCAGCAGCTTAGTTAGTGGTCAGGGGGCCCAGGCCGAGCAGTACTTC CASSLVSGQGAQAEQYF
- TRBJ2-2 TRBV27 - TGTGCCAGCAGTTTCGAGTGGTCGGACTATGGGGGGGAGCTGTTTTTT CASSFEWSDYGGELFF
- TRBJ1-5 TRBV4-1 - TGCGCCAGCAGCCAAGATCCCCGGACAGTTAATCAGCCCCAGCATTTT CASSQDPRTVNQPQHF
- TRBJ2-2 TRBV14 TRBD2 TGTGCCAGCAGCCCCGAGATCAGCGGGAGACGGTACACCGGGGAGCTGTTTTTT CASSPEISGRRYTGELFF
medium-sized TRBJ2-1 TRBV4-2 TRBD2 TGTGCCAGCAGCCAAGAAGGCGCTAGCGGTAGTAATGAGCAGTTCTTC CASSQEGASGSNEQFF
- TRBJ1-3 TRBV2 TRBD1 TGTGCCAGCTGGACGGGACAGACAAGAAACACCATATATTTT CASWTGQTRNTIYF
- TRBJ1-1 TRBV7-2 TRBD1 TGTGCCAGCAGCTGGACAGGGTCGAACGCTTTCTTT CASSWTGSNAFF
few TRBJ1-1 TRBV27 TRBD1 TGTGCCAGCAGTTTATCGACAGGGGTAGAAGCTTTCTTT CASSLSTGVEAFF
few TRBJ2-7 TRBV6-1 - TGTGCCAGCAGTGAAGATACGGCGGGGGCCTTCTACGAGCAGTACTTC CASSEDTAGAFYEQYF
few TRBJ2-3 TRBV18 TRBD2 TGTGCCAGCTCACCTACGACTAGCGGAAGGGGGGATACGCAGTATTTT CASSPTTSGRGDTQYF
- TRBJ1-5 TRBV30 TRBD1 TGTGCCTGGACAGGACAGGGGGTTGGTGGCAATCAGCCCCAGCATTTT CAWTGQGVGGNQPQHF
- TRBJ1-5 TRBV10-3 - TGTGCCATCAGTGAGAGGGGTCATAGCAATCAGCCCCAGCATTTT CAISERGHSNQPQHF
- TRBJ2-2 TRBV6-5 TRBD2 TGTGCCAGCCTTCGGCGGGAGGACACCGGGGAGCTGTTTTTT CASLRREDTGELFF
- TRBJ1-4 TRBV6-1 - TGTGCCAGCAGAGATCCGGGAAACCATGAAAAACTGTTTTTT CASRDPGNHEKLFF
few TRBJ2-4 TRBV27 - TGTGCCAGCAGTTCCAGTCTCATAGCCAAAAACATTCAGTACTTC CASSSSLIAKNIQYF
few TRBJ2-2 TRBV2 - TGTGCCAGCAGTGTTATCGCGGGTAACACCGGGGAGCTGTTTTTT CASSVIAGNTGELFF
- TRBJ2-5 TRBV30 - TGTGCCTGGAGTACCGGGACTCCCAAAGAGACCCAGTACTTC CAWSTGTPKETQYF
- TRBJ2-7 TRBV6-5 - TGTGCCAGCAGTTACTCGAATACAGGCTTATCCTACGAGCAGTACTTC CASSYSNTGLSYEQYF
- TRBJ2-7 TRBV7-2 TRBD2 TGTGCCAGCAGCTCCCGTGGTAGCGGGGGTAGCGAGCAGTACTTC CASSSRGSGGSEQYF
- TRBJ2-2 TRBV7-2 TRBD2 TGTGCCAGCAGCTTAGCCCGGGAGGGTACCGGGGAGCTGTTTTTT CASSLAREGTGELFF
- TRBJ1-4 TRBV6-1 TRBD1 TGTGCCAGCAGTGGGGGGACAGGGGAGGAAAAACTGTTTTTT CASSGGTGEEKLFF
- TRBJ2-7 TRBV5-1 TRBD1 TGCGCCAGCAGCTTGTTTGGACAGGGGGTATCCGAGCAGTACTTC CASSLFGQGVSEQYF